This TCR beta chain was identified in a study of shared clonotypes between healthy human individuals. Trimming left V 2 bases short and J 2 bases short, with 8 bases between. Germline lookup yields CDR1 SGHRS and CDR2 YFSETQ. The CDR3 consists of 13 residues. Sequencing used immunoSEQ multiplex PCR; TCRdb keeps in-frame clones, though not all of them. The table includes approximately 480,000 clones, 75% to 80% detected once. The sample taken for sequencing was PBMCs. This receptor was taken from a woman aged 40 to 50 in good health. Some clones in this sample may be carry-over from other donors' samples. The chain recombines TRBV5-1 with TRBJ2-7; possible D gene TRBD1, 5 bases. The DNA of the CDR3 is TGCGCCAGCAGCTTTCTGGGGCCCTACGAGCAGTACTTC. It translates to CASSFLGPYEQYF.